These 5 T cell receptor beta chains share one sample of origin, sequenced in a study of T cell changes during pregnancy in multiple sclerosis. The table came from immunoSEQ multiplex PCR; TCRdb's copy has only in-frame clones and leaves some out. The table records 85,000 to 120,000 clones, 85% to 95% of them present only once. Sequences were derived from peripheral blood, sampled after pregnancy. The receptors stem from a female donor with multiple sclerosis, enrolled in a pregnancy study.

The CDR3 reads CASSESSYTDTQYF. The CDR3 bases are TGTGCCAGCAGTGAATCCAGTTACACAGATACGCAGTATTTT. This chain joins TRBV25-1 and TRBJ2-3, with D uncertain. Germline loops: CDR1 MGHDK, CDR2 SYGVNS. This CDR3 spans 14 amino acids. The ends were cut back, 1 base at V and 2 bases at J, with 7 bases in the middle.

The rearrangement uses TRBV27 and TRBJ2-1; tentative D call: TRBD2 (6 bases). V lost 2 bases and J 8 bases, leaving 13 bases between the germline ends. CDR1 MNHEY and CDR2 SMNVEV come from the germline V gene (reference sequence). The CDR3 extends over 14 amino acids. CDR3: CASSLRLANDEQFF. CDR3 coding DNA: TGTGCCAGCAGTTTAAGGCTAGCGAATGATGAGCAGTTCTTC.

The chain combines TRBV7-8 with TRBJ1-5, with 9 bases aligning to TRBD1. Germline loops: CDR1 SGHVS, CDR2 FQNEAQ. CDR3 size: 17 residues. V was pared by 5 bases and J by 3 bases, with 11 bases of the junction left unmatched. CDR3 region: CASSPGTGLHSNQPQHF. Here the CDR3 DNA reads TGTGCCAGCAGCCCCGGGACAGGGCTTCATTCCAATCAGCCCCAGCATTTT.

This clone appeared once. The CDR3 is CASTLGLSSYNEQFF. Here the CDR3 DNA reads TGTGCCAGTACCCTAGGACTTTCCTCCTACAATGAGCAGTTCTTC. V gene TRBV19 combines with J gene TRBJ2-1; TRBD2 might be the D (5 bases). There are 15 residues in the CDR3. V gave up 7 bases and J gave up 0 bases, with 13 bases separating them. Germline CDR1 and CDR2: LNHDA and SQIVND (reference sequence). Filled out from reference TRBV19 and TRBJ2-1, the complete variable domain reads DGGITQSPKYLFRKEGQNVTLSCEQNLNHDAMYWYRQDPGQGLRLIYYSQIVNDFQKGDIAEGYSVSREKKESFPLTVTSAQKNPTAFYLCASTLGLSSYNEQFFGPGTRLTVL.

The chain employs TRBV30 and TRBJ1-1; the D gene is possibly TRBD1 (5 bases). CDR3 size: 13 residues. Germline V CDR1 and CDR2: GTSNPN, SVGIG (reference sequence). V lost 3 bases and J 2 bases, leaving 10 bases between the germline ends. The CDR3 coding sequence is TGTGCCTGGAGCCGGGGGTCAAACACTGAAGCTTTCTTT. It yields the protein CAWSRGSNTEAFF.